One and the same sample provided the 12 T cell receptor beta chains below, sequenced in a study of blood T cell repertoires in COVID-19 (dated by TCRdb to about 2020). The library was made by the immunoSEQ multiplex PCR assay. The source is immuneACCESS, and TCRdb retained only in-frame sequences with V and J called. Part of the clones is not carried over; for the studies checked, unresolved V genes explain less than half of this, and the remainder is unexplained. The sample table shows about 240,000 clones, and approximately 84% are seen once. Roughly 3% of the sample is held by the ten biggest clonotypes. Sequenced input: peripheral blood. These receptors came from a woman between 25 and 40 years old who had recovered from COVID-19.

The V gene is TRBV5-1, the J gene TRBJ1-2, with 9 bases identical to TRBD1. V shed 4 bases, J shed 6 bases, and the junction held 10 bases outside the gene matches. Germline CDR1 and CDR2: SGHRS and YFSETQ. This CDR3 has 15 amino acids. CDR3 bases: TGCGCCAGCAGCCCCCCCCCGGACAGGGGAAATGGCTACACCTTC. It translates to CASSPPPDRGNGYTF.

The V gene is TRBV10-3, the J gene TRBJ1-2; 8 bases are shared with TRBD1. The CDR3 contains 15 residues. The germline V gene has CDR1 ENHRY and CDR2 SYGVKD. The V segment lost 1 base and the J segment 7 bases; nucleotides outside the gene matches: 8. This CDR3 is CAISEYQGAQVGYTF. The CDR3 bases are TGTGCCATCAGTGAGTACCAGGGGGCTCAAGTTGGCTACACCTTC.

The V gene is TRBV6-1, the J gene TRBJ1-3, with TRBD1 identical over 7 bases. CDR1 and CDR2 from the germline V gene are MNHNS and SASEGT. The J segment lost 1 base and the V segment lost 4 bases, leaving 7 bases of the junction unmatched. This CDR3 is built from 16 residues. The CDR3 nucleotides read TGTGCCAGCAGTGGCCCGGGACAGTTTTCTGGAAACACCATATATTTT. Encoded protein: CASSGPGQFSGNTIYF.

The CDR3 region is CASSVGPGIQETQYF. The CDR3 bases are TGTGCCAGCAGCGTAGGTCCGGGGATACAAGAGACCCAGTACTTC. The chain couples TRBV9 to TRBJ2-5, with D perhaps TRBD2 (5 bases). The CDR3 spans 15 residues. V shed 0 bases and J shed 2 bases, with 11 bases lying between them. Germline lookup yields CDR1 SGDLS and CDR2 YYNGEE.

The V gene is TRBV6-5, the J gene TRBJ2-7, with TRBD1 identical over 11 bases. This CDR3 is built from 15 residues. The V gene end was trimmed by 7 bases and the J gene end by 4 bases; junction bases not matched to a gene: 9. Germline CDR1 MNHEY, CDR2 SVGAGI. The CDR3 sequence: CASTAGTGGGYEQYF. In DNA form, the CDR3 reads TGTGCCAGCACCGCCGGGACAGGGGGGGGGTACGAGCAGTACTTC.

The chain uses TRBV5-1 and TRBJ1-3; perhaps TRBD1 as D (5 bases). The CDR3 extends over 14 amino acids. Trimming took off 0 bases at V and 4 bases at J, with 8 bases between the two ends. The germline CDR1 and CDR2 sequences are SGHRS and YFSETQ. The CDR3 reads CASSLGQQGNTIYF. The CDR3 DNA is TGCGCCAGCAGCTTGGGACAGCAAGGAAACACCATATATTTT.

The rearrangement joins TRBV3-1 (or the pseudogene TRBV3-2) to TRBJ2-5, with D possibly being TRBD2 (6 bases). This CDR3 spans 16 amino acids. Germline CDR1 reads LGHDT; CDR2 reads YNNKEL (reference sequence). Trimming shortened V by 4 bases and J by 3 bases, and 18 bases separated the two germline ends. The CDR3, as DNA: TGTGCCAGCAGCCCTTTCCGGGGGAAGGGAGAAGAGACCCAGTACTTC. Protein product: CASSPFRGKGEETQYF.

J is TRBJ2-7 and V is TRBV21-1; no check of the table's D call, TRBD2, against the DNA was made. TRBV21-1 is a known pseudogene. The CDR3 is made up of 15 amino acids. Here the CDR3 reads CASSKAKAGSLGRVF. CDR3 DNA: TGTGCCAGCAGCAAGGCTAAGGCTGGATCCCTAGGTAGAGTCTTC.

The chain employs TRBV7-9 and TRBJ2-7; 12 positions agree with TRBD1. CDR1 and CDR2 (germline): SEHNR, FQNEAQ (reference sequence). This CDR3 has 15 amino acids. The V segment lost 5 bases and the J segment 4 bases; nucleotides outside the gene matches: 6. CDR3 sequence (DNA): TGTGCCAGCAGCCCCCGGGACAGGGGGCTGTACGAGCAGTACTTC. Encoded protein: CASSPRDRGLYEQYF.

This chain joins TRBV19 and TRBJ1-1; D may be TRBD1 (6 bases). V lost 1 base to trimming and J lost 11 bases, with 17 bases between them. The CDR3 length is 14 residues. CDR1 and CDR2 from the germline V gene are LNHDA and SQIVND (reference sequence). Here the CDR3 DNA reads TGTGCCAGTAGTATAGTATCCAGGGGCTTGGGGGCTTTCTTT. Residues: CASSIVSRGLGAFF.

The chain recombines TRBV18 with TRBJ2-3, with D unresolved. Trimming took 2 bases from V and 2 from J, leaving 8 bases between them. Looked up from germline, CDR1 is KGHSH and CDR2 is LQKENI. The CDR3 is 14 residues long. CDR3 sequence: CASSPVVSTDTQYF. The CDR3 DNA reads as TGTGCCAGCTCACCAGTAGTGTCCACAGATACGCAGTATTTT.

The gene calls are TRBV19 and TRBJ2-7; tentative D call: TRBD1 (6 bases). The CDR3 is 15 residues long. V gave up 3 bases and J gave up 2 bases, with 14 bases separating them. Per the germline V gene, CDR1 is LNHDA and CDR2 is SQIVND (reference sequence). The CDR3 is CASSISETGAYEQYF. Here the CDR3 DNA reads TGTGCCAGTAGTATTTCCGAGACAGGAGCCTACGAGCAGTACTTC.